This T cell receptor beta chain originates from a study of identifying expanded T cells in peripheral blood. Data came from immunoSEQ multiplex PCR; TCRdb stores just in-frame clones and leaves some out. The table records around 120,000 clones, approximately 86% of them present only once. The germline V and J ends were trimmed by 3 bases and 9 bases, with 9 bases remaining between them. Germline V gives CDR1 DFQATT, CDR2 SNEGSKA (reference sequence). CDR3 size: 11 residues. This clone has ten or more counts. The TCR sequence derives from a person aged 18 to 75 in good health. The specimen was blood. The chain joins TRBV20-1 to TRBJ1-5; D unresolved. The CDR3 nucleotides are TGCAGTGCTAGTTTGGGCATGCCCCAGCATTTT. Its protein is CSASLGMPQHF.